The 25 T cell receptor beta chains presented below share a single source sample, sequenced in a study of OX40 agonist ivuxolimab in advanced cancers. Only in-frame clones appear in the TCRdb table, and some are missing; sequencing was by immunoSEQ multiplex PCR. The sample lists just under 65,000 clones, about 81% occurring once. Sequenced material: CD4+ or CD8+ T cells sorted from blood, taken in a trial of the OX40 agonist ivuxolimab. These receptors came from an adult with an advanced solid tumor such as melanoma, head and neck, liver or kidney cancer.

The rearrangement joins TRBV4-2 to TRBJ1-2; 11 bases fit TRBD1. V was pared by 3 bases and J by 8 bases, with 8 bases of the junction left unmatched. In germline, CDR1 is LGHNA, CDR2 YNFKEQ. The CDR3 loop spans 15 amino acids. In nucleotides, the CDR3 is TGTGCCAGCAGCCAGGGAGGACAGGGGGCGCAAGGCTACACCTTC. Translated, it gives CASSQGGQGAQGYTF.

V and J are TRBV14 and TRBJ1-4; a weak D match, TRBD1 (6 bases). Trimming pared 2 bases from V and 7 bases from J, leaving 17 bases between. Germline V gene lookup returns CDR1 SGHDN and CDR2 FVKESK. This CDR3 comprises 16 residues. For the CDR3, the DNA is TGTGCCAGCAGCCAATTCCTAGGGGGAGGTACTGAAAAACTGTTTTTT. Protein product: CASSQFLGGGTEKLFF. The full variable domain, with the rest looked up from reference TRBV14 and TRBJ1-4, is EAGVTQFPSHSVIEKGQTVTLRCDPISGHDNLYWYRRVMGKEIKFLLHFVKESKQDESGMPNNRFLAERTGGTYSTLKVQPAELEDSGVYFCASSQFLGGGTEKLFFGSGTQLSVL.

The chain is built from TRBV5-1 and TRBJ2-7; no definite D call. With 1 base removed from V and 2 bases from J, the gap between germline ends came to 10 bases. This CDR3 region has 14 residues. Germline CDR1 and CDR2: SGHRS and YFSETQ. CDR3 amino acids: CASSLPGPPYEQYF. CDR3 nucleotides: TGCGCCAGCAGCTTGCCGGGTCCTCCCTACGAGCAGTACTTC.

The chain carries TRBV28 and TRBJ1-4, with TRBD1 identical over 8 bases. With V trimmed by 4 bases and J by 7 bases, 11 bases remained unmatched. CDR3 size: 16 residues. The germline V gene encodes CDR1 MDHEN and CDR2 SYDVKM. The CDR3 region has the DNA TGTGCCAGCAGTTCTGGACAGGGTTGGCGTGGTGAAAAACTGTTTTTT. It codes for CASSSGQGWRGEKLFF.

V is TRBV2 and J is TRBJ2-3, with D maybe TRBD2 (7 bases). The CDR3 consists of 15 residues. In germline, CDR1 is SNHLY, CDR2 FYNNEI. V was cut by 3 bases and J by 3 bases, with 13 bases left in between. CDR3 residues: CASSDGRGPTDTQYF. As DNA, the CDR3 is TGTGCCAGCAGTGATGGGCGGGGGCCGACAGATACGCAGTATTTT.

This clone has more than one count but fewer than ten. The chain joins TRBV11-1 to TRBJ2-5, with a possible D match to TRBD2 (6 bases). This CDR3 contains 14 residues. Per the germline V gene, CDR1 is SGHAT and CDR2 is FQDESV (reference sequence). Trimming shortened V by 4 bases and J by 1 base, and 10 bases separated the two germline ends. The CDR3 loop is CASSSLAAQETQYF. Written as DNA, the CDR3 is TGTGCCAGCAGCTCACTAGCTGCCCAAGAGACCCAGTACTTC.

CDR3 DNA: TGTGCCAGCAGCTCAGGGGGGACGGGTGAAAAACTGTTTTTT. This codes for CASSSGGTGEKLFF. The J gene is TRBJ1-4, the V gene TRBV7-2, with 7 positions matching TRBD1. The CDR3 runs to 14 residues. CDR1 is SGHTA and CDR2 is FQGNSA in the germline V gene. J was trimmed by 7 bases and V by 4 bases; bases with no gene match: 6.

This chain connects TRBV19 to TRBJ2-3; D may be TRBD1 (6 bases). From germline, CDR1 is LNHDA and CDR2 SQIVND (reference sequence). The V end was cut by 6 bases, the J end by 1 base, with 17 bases between. This CDR3 spans 16 amino acids. As DNA, the CDR3 is TGTGCCAGTAGATATTCCCCGGGACAAGGCACAGATACGCAGTATTTT. Its translation is CASRYSPGQGTDTQYF.

The chain employs TRBV6-1 and TRBJ2-7; 9 nucleotides match TRBD1. V shed 8 bases, J shed 3 bases, and the junction held 5 bases outside the gene matches. In germline, CDR1 is MNHNS, CDR2 SASEGT. The length of the CDR3 is 13 residues. In nucleotides, the CDR3 is TGTGCCAGCTGGGGACAGGGCCGCTACGAGCAGTACTTC. Amino acid sequence: CASWGQGRYEQYF.

The gene calls are TRBV7-5 and TRBJ1-1. TRBV7-5 is marked as a pseudogene. The CDR3 has 13 amino acids. The CDR3 DNA is TGTGCCAGAAGCGAGCCTACTAACACTGAAGCTTTCTTT. It yields the protein CARSEPTNTEAFF.

V and J are TRBV7-6 and TRBJ1-1, with 8 bases fitting TRBD1. J lost 5 bases, V lost 4 bases, and 6 bases had no gene match. The CDR3 length is 14 residues. CDR1 and CDR2 (germline): SGHVS, FNYEAQ. The chain's CDR3 is CASSSARGRTEAFF. The DNA for the CDR3 is TGTGCCAGCAGCTCAGCCAGGGGGCGGACTGAAGCTTTCTTT.

This clone was picked up one time. V is TRBV6-6 and J is TRBJ1-1; the D is unclear. CDR3 length equals 15 residues. Germline loops: CDR1 MNHNY, CDR2 SVGAGI (reference sequence). Trimming left V 0 bases short and J 2 bases short, with 10 bases between. The CDR3 nucleotides are TGTGCCAGCAGTTACTCGGGCAGGTCAAACACTGAAGCTTTCTTT. Protein: CASSYSGRSNTEAFF.

The chain is built from TRBV6-5 and TRBJ1-1, with D unclear. The V end lost 6 bases, the J end lost 0 bases, and 11 bases lay between the germline ends. Germline CDR1 and CDR2: MNHEY and SVGAGI. The CDR3 covers 14 residues. The CDR3 reads CASSRGDLNTEAFF. The CDR3 region has the DNA TGTGCCAGCAGCCGAGGAGACTTGAACACTGAAGCTTTCTTT.

This chain joins TRBV5-1 and TRBJ1-1; 8 positions match TRBD1. The trim removed 0 bases at V and 1 base at J, leaving 2 bases unmatched. The germline CDR1 and CDR2 sequences are SGHRS and YFSETQ. This CDR3 has 15 amino acids. The CDR3 region has the DNA TGCGCCAGCAGCTTGGTTACAGGGGGGAACACTGAAGCTTTCTTT. Amino acids: CASSLVTGGNTEAFF.

The rearrangement links TRBV4-2 to TRBJ2-3, with a tentative D call TRBD2 (5 bases). This CDR3 is 14 amino acids long. Trimming removed 8 bases from V and 1 base from J, with 13 bases in between. Germline V gene sequence: CDR1 LGHNA, CDR2 YNFKEQ. The CDR3 coding sequence is TGTGCCAGCTCTTATACTAGAGGCACAGATACGCAGTATTTT. It encodes CASSYTRGTDTQYF.

The chain recombines TRBV7-9 with TRBJ2-3; TRBD1 matches at 12 bases. V shed 5 bases, J shed 7 bases, and the junction held 10 bases outside the gene matches. The CDR3 extends over 16 amino acids. CDR1 SEHNR and CDR2 FQNEAQ come from the germline V gene (reference sequence). The CDR3 sequence is CASSQGRDRGLNTQYF. CDR3 DNA: TGTGCCAGCAGCCAGGGGAGGGACAGGGGGCTGAATACGCAGTATTTT.

The chain carries TRBV6-5 and TRBJ1-1; perhaps TRBD1 as D (5 bases). The germline V gene encodes CDR1 MNHEY and CDR2 SVGAGI. The CDR3 covers 15 residues. V lost 0 bases, J lost 1 base, and 9 bases lay in between. CDR3 protein: CASSYSLDTNTEAFF. CDR3 DNA: TGTGCCAGCAGTTACTCCTTGGACACGAACACTGAAGCTTTCTTT.

This rearrangement joins TRBV19 to TRBJ1-2; D is unresolved. V was shortened by 5 bases and J by 0 bases, with 10 bases between the two germline ends. The germline CDR1 and CDR2 sequences are LNHDA and SQIVND (reference sequence). The CDR3 runs to 14 residues. CDR3 sequence reads: CASSAGPSNYGYTF. The CDR3 DNA is TGTGCCAGTAGTGCAGGACCTTCTAACTATGGCTACACCTTC.

This rearrangement joins TRBV19 to TRBJ1-2; TRBD1 is a possible D gene (5 bases). The CDR3 extends over 12 amino acids. V gave up 7 bases and J gave up 3 bases, with 9 bases separating them. Germline lookup yields CDR1 LNHDA and CDR2 SQIVND (reference sequence). Here the CDR3 DNA reads TGTGCCAGTATGGGGGGGGACTATGGCTACACCTTC. Amino acids: CASMGGDYGYTF. Looking up the rest from reference TRBV19 and TRBJ1-2 gives the full variable domain: DGGITQSPKYLFRKEGQNVTLSCEQNLNHDAMYWYRQDPGQGLRLIYYSQIVNDFQKGDIAEGYSVSREKKESFPLTVTSAQKNPTAFYLCASMGGDYGYTFGSGTRLTVV.

The rearrangement joins TRBV9 to TRBJ2-3, with TRBD1 matching over 7 bases. The CDR3 sequence is 13 residues long. Germline V gene lookup returns CDR1 SGDLS and CDR2 YYNGEE. The ends lost 4 bases at V and 5 bases at J; junction bases unmatched: 4. The CDR3 DNA follows: TGTGCCAGCAGCCGACAGGGTAGAGATACGCAGTATTTT. Its translation: CASSRQGRDTQYF.

CDR3 DNA sequence: TGTGCCAGCAGCGTGGGCGCTACCGCTAACTATGGCTACACCTTC. Amino acid sequence: CASSVGATANYGYTF. The genes are TRBV5-7 and TRBJ1-2; D unclear. TRBV5-7 carries the ORF label, with uncertain function. The V and J ends lost 4 bases and 0 bases respectively, with 13 bases between them. The CDR3 runs to 15 residues.

The chain joins TRBV19 to TRBJ2-1, with 10 bases that match TRBD2. Germline trimming cut 0 bases from V and 6 bases from J; bases unmatched to any gene: 8. CDR1 and CDR2 from the germline V gene are LNHDA and SQIVND (reference sequence). This CDR3 is 17 amino acids long. The CDR3 sequence is CASSIDRGTSARNEQFF. CDR3 coding DNA: TGTGCCAGTAGTATAGATAGGGGGACTAGCGCCCGCAATGAGCAGTTCTTC.

The J gene is TRBJ1-6, the V gene TRBV19; weak D call: TRBD1 (6 bases). Deletions cut 4 bases from V and 9 bases from J, with 22 bases between. Germline values: CDR1 LNHDA, CDR2 SQIVND (reference sequence). The length of the CDR3 is 17 residues. CDR3 sequence: CASSKIPGAGIASPLHF. CDR3 DNA sequence: TGTGCCAGTAGTAAAATCCCAGGGGCAGGCATTGCTTCACCCCTCCACTTT.

Only a few counts were recorded for this clone. The V gene is TRBV4-1, the J gene TRBJ1-4; D gene unclear. V lost 3 bases to trimming and J lost 0 bases, with 17 bases between them. The CDR3 has 18 amino acids. CDR1 and CDR2 (germline): MGHRA, YSYEKL. CDR3 DNA: TGCGCCAGCAGCCAGGCAAATCTTGGGTTTACAACTAATGAAAAACTGTTTTTT. Its translation is CASSQANLGFTTNEKLFF.

The chain uses TRBV19 and TRBJ1-2, with D possibly matching TRBD1 (6 bases). Germline V gene data show CDR1 as LNHDA and CDR2 as SQIVND (reference sequence). V shed 3 bases and J shed 10 bases, with 27 bases lying between them. The CDR3 sequence is 17 residues long. CDR3 protein: CASSMTGGNSKQIHYTF. The CDR3 DNA sequence: TGTGCCAGTAGTATGACAGGCGGAAACTCGAAACAGATCCACTACACCTTC.